The 16 T cell receptor beta chains given below trace back to one sample, sequenced in a study of blood T cell repertoires in COVID-19. The table came from immunoSEQ multiplex PCR; TCRdb's copy has only in-frame clones and leaves some out. This sample has about 280,000 clones, with approximately 90% found just once. Material: PBMCs or T cells enriched from blood (not recorded which). All receptors derive from a woman in her 40s who had recovered from COVID-19.

The rearrangement uses TRBV28 and TRBJ2-1, with 7 nucleotides matching TRBD1. The CDR3 length is 15 residues. CDR1 is MDHEN and CDR2 is SYDVKM in the germline V gene. After removal of 6 bases from V and 3 bases from J, the junction contained 8 bases not matched to a gene. For the CDR3, the DNA is TGTGCCAGCAGGCCAACCGGGACAGACTACAATGAGCAGTTCTTC. Amino acid sequence: CASRPTGTDYNEQFF.

The count of this clone is one. CDR3 residues: CASSLANPGISGRTYNEQFF. In nucleotides, the CDR3 is TGTGCCAGCAGCTTAGCGAATCCTGGTATTAGCGGGAGAACCTACAATGAGCAGTTCTTC. The rearrangement uses TRBV7-2 and TRBJ2-1; 9 positions match TRBD2. Looked up from germline, CDR1 is SGHTA and CDR2 is FQGNSA. The trim removed 0 bases at V and 2 bases at J, leaving 14 bases unmatched. The CDR3 consists of 20 residues. Supplemented by reference TRBV7-2 and TRBJ2-1, the full variable domain reads GAGVSQSPSNKVTEKGKDVELRCDPISGHTALYWYRQSLGQGLEFLIYFQGNSAPDKSGLPSDRFSAERTGGSVSTLTIQRTQQEDSAVYLCASSLANPGISGRTYNEQFFGPGTRLTVL.

The genes are TRBV6-1 and TRBJ1-1; weak D call: TRBD1 (6 bases). Germline CDR1 and CDR2: MNHNS and SASEGT. This CDR3 spans 14 amino acids. Trimming pared 4 bases from V and 1 base from J, leaving 10 bases between. CDR3 in amino acids: CASSGAGQNTEAFF. CDR3 nucleotide sequence: TGTGCCAGCAGTGGAGCGGGACAGAACACTGAAGCTTTCTTT.

The chain has TRBV3-1 (or the pseudogene TRBV3-2) and TRBJ1-2; possibly TRBD1 for D (5 bases). Germline CDR1 is LGHDT and CDR2 is YNNKEL (reference sequence). Trimming cost V 2 bases and J 6 bases, with 10 bases left between them. The CDR3 is made up of 13 amino acids. CDR3 DNA sequence: TGTGCCAGCAGCCAACCGGACAAGAATGGCTACACCTTC. This translates into CASSQPDKNGYTF.

The gene calls are TRBV19 and TRBJ1-4; D remains unclear. Trimming cost V 3 bases and J 3 bases, with 8 bases left between them. Germline-derived CDR1 and CDR2 are LNHDA and SQIVND (reference sequence). CDR3 length: 14 amino acids. The CDR3 sequence is CASSILYSNEKLFF. The DNA for the CDR3 is TGTGCCAGTAGTATTCTGTATTCTAATGAAAAACTGTTTTTT.

The chain is built from TRBV7-2 and TRBJ2-3; possibly TRBD1 for D (6 bases). The CDR3 loop spans 16 amino acids. Germline V CDR1 and CDR2: SGHTA, FQGNSA. V lost 4 bases to trimming and J lost 4 bases, with 18 bases between them. The CDR3 DNA reads TGTGCCAGCAGCTACCCGGGACAAGGGCGCCCAGATACGCAGTATTTT. Its translation: CASSYPGQGRPDTQYF.

This clone was picked up one time. The chain has TRBV14 and TRBJ1-2; D call uncertain. The CDR3 has 12 residues. Between the trimmed V and J ends, which lost 4 bases and 7 bases, there was a span of 10 bases. Germline values: CDR1 SGHDN, CDR2 FVKESK. Here the CDR3 reads CASSPWRFGYTF. The CDR3 region has the DNA TGTGCCAGCAGCCCCTGGAGGTTTGGCTACACCTTC.

The gene calls are TRBV5-6 and TRBJ2-7, with 7 bases fitting TRBD2. The length of the CDR3 is 12 residues. Germline V CDR1 and CDR2: SGHDT, YYEEEE. The V gene end was trimmed by 3 bases and the J gene end by 7 bases; junction bases not matched to a gene: 4. The CDR3 nucleotides are TGTGCCAGCAGCTCGGAGCGGGGAGAGCAGTACTTC. It translates to CASSSERGEQYF.

The chain is built from TRBV4-1 and TRBJ2-1; 7 bases map to TRBD2. This CDR3 comprises 16 residues. From germline, CDR1 is MGHRA and CDR2 YSYEKL. Trimming at V came to 4 bases and at J to 5 bases, leaving 11 bases not matched to a gene. CDR3 region: CASSPEGLAANNEQFF. The CDR3 DNA follows: TGCGCCAGCAGCCCGGAGGGGCTAGCGGCAAACAATGAGCAGTTCTTC.

The chain links TRBV18 to TRBJ1-1; D call uncertain. V shed 8 bases and J shed 6 bases, with 13 bases lying between them. This CDR3 contains 12 residues. The germline V gene has CDR1 KGHSH and CDR2 LQKENI. CDR3 protein: CASLETRAEAFF. CDR3 nucleotide sequence: TGTGCCAGCCTTGAGACGAGGGCTGAAGCTTTCTTT. Based on the CDR3 plus reference TRBV18 and TRBJ1-1, the full variable domain is NAGVMQNPRHLVRRRGQEARLRCSPMKGHSHVYWYRQLPEEGLKFMVYLQKENIIDESGMPKERFSAEFPKEGPSILRIQQVVRGDSAAYFCASLETRAEAFFGQGTRLTVV.

CDR3 DNA: TGTGCCAGCAGTCCCCATCTTGAGGTGGATGGCTACACCTTC. Amino acid sequence: CASSPHLEVDGYTF. The chain employs TRBV27 and TRBJ1-2; D gene ambiguous. The V end was cut by 5 bases, the J end by 6 bases, with 16 bases between. CDR3 length equals 14 residues. Germline CDR1 and CDR2: MNHEY and SMNVEV (reference sequence).

The gene calls are TRBV5-1 and TRBJ1-1; 7 nucleotides agree with TRBD1. The CDR3 has 15 residues. CDR1 SGHRS and CDR2 YFSETQ come from the germline V gene. Trimming at V came to 4 bases and at J to 0 bases, leaving 6 bases not matched to a gene. CDR3 loop: CASSDGTVMNTEAFF. The CDR3 DNA sequence: TGCGCCAGCAGCGACGGGACAGTTATGAACACTGAAGCTTTCTTT.

The rearrangement joins TRBV5-6 to TRBJ1-4, with 7 bases lining up with TRBD1. Germline loops: CDR1 SGHDT, CDR2 YYEEEE. CDR3 length equals 16 residues. Trimming removed 1 base from V and 6 bases from J; junction bases left unmatched: 9. As DNA, the CDR3 is TGTGCCAGCAGCTTGTTTCGCGGCAGGGGGGATGAAAAACTGTTTTTT. This translates into CASSLFRGRGDEKLFF.

The chain recombines TRBV28 with TRBJ1-4, with TRBD1 identical over 7 bases. There are 17 residues in the CDR3. The trim removed 5 bases at V and 0 bases at J, leaving 9 bases unmatched. Germline CDR1 reads MDHEN; CDR2 reads SYDVKM. The CDR3 nucleotides read TGTGCCAGCAGTCCAACAGGGGACTTTGCAACTAATGAAAAACTGTTTTTT. Translation: CASSPTGDFATNEKLFF. Supplemented by reference TRBV28 and TRBJ1-4, the full variable domain reads DVKVTQSSRYLVKRTGEKVFLECVQDMDHENMFWYRQDPGLGLRLIYFSYDVKMKEKGDIPEGYSVSREKKERFSLILESASTNQTSMYLCASSPTGDFATNEKLFFGSGTQLSVL.

The chain recombines TRBV19 with TRBJ1-5; maybe TRBD1 (5 bases). Germline V CDR1 and CDR2: LNHDA, SQIVND (reference sequence). Trimming took off 2 bases at V and 4 bases at J, with 12 bases between the two ends. The CDR3 runs to 15 residues. The CDR3 protein is CASSISGAGNQPQHF. CDR3 in DNA: TGTGCCAGTAGTATAAGTGGGGCGGGAAATCAGCCCCAGCATTTT.

The chain is built from TRBV28 and TRBJ1-4, with 10 nucleotides matching TRBD1. Germline loops: CDR1 MDHEN, CDR2 SYDVKM. This CDR3 has 17 amino acids. Trimming at V came to 4 bases and at J to 8 bases, leaving 13 bases not matched to a gene. The DNA for the CDR3 is TGTGCCAGCAGTTCATTCCCCGGGACAGGGGTCGGGGAAAAACTGTTTTTT. Translated, it gives CASSSFPGTGVGEKLFF.